Shown below are 9 T cell receptor beta chains from a single sample sequenced in a study of blood T cell repertoires in COVID-19. Some clones are missing from TCRdb's copy, which holds only in-frame ones; the method was immunoSEQ multiplex PCR. Of some 380,000 clones listed, over 75% are singletons. Input material: PBMCs or T cells enriched from blood (not recorded which). The source of these receptors is a man aged 30 to 45 who had recovered from COVID-19.

This clone was recorded once. The chain recombines TRBV18 with TRBJ1-6; D may be TRBD1 (6 bases). CDR3 size: 16 residues. From germline, CDR1 is KGHSH and CDR2 LQKENI. Trimming removed 3 bases at V and 3 bases at J, with 12 bases between. CDR3 amino acids: CASSPLDSSYNSPLHF. The CDR3 DNA reads TGTGCCAGCTCACCGCTGGACAGTAGCTATAATTCACCCCTCCACTTT.

This CDR3 reads CASSALARGESYGYTF. The CDR3 DNA follows: TGTGCCAGCAGCGCCTTGGCCAGGGGCGAAAGCTATGGCTACACCTTC. The V gene is TRBV9, the J gene TRBJ1-2, with TRBD1 as a possible D gene (6 bases). This CDR3 is 16 amino acids long. Per the germline V gene, CDR1 is SGDLS and CDR2 is YYNGEE. V lost 3 bases, J lost 4 bases, and 19 bases lay in between.

This sequence joins TRBV11-2 and TRBJ2-3; D perhaps matches TRBD2 (5 bases). Trimming pared 5 bases from V and 0 bases from J, leaving 9 bases between. This CDR3 region has 14 residues. CDR1 is SGHAT and CDR2 is FQNNGV in the germline V gene. CDR3 sequence reads: CASSPAGSTDTQYF. CDR3 nucleotides: TGTGCCAGCAGCCCTGCGGGTAGCACAGATACGCAGTATTTT.

This chain uses TRBV9 with TRBJ2-1; 8 positions agree with TRBD2. The CDR3 has 16 amino acids. Germline CDR1 is SGDLS and CDR2 is YYNGEE. With V trimmed by 3 bases and J by 0 bases, 5 bases remained unmatched. CDR3 DNA sequence: TGTGCCAGCAGCGGTTCTGGGACTAGCTCCTACAATGAGCAGTTCTTC. This sequence encodes CASSGSGTSSYNEQFF.

J is TRBJ2-1 and V is TRBV11-2, with a possible D match to TRBD2 (6 bases). This CDR3 has 15 residues. V lost 1 base to trimming and J lost 4 bases, with 11 bases between them. Germline V lookup: CDR1 SGHAT, CDR2 FQNNGV. The CDR3 spells CASSLAPRGYNEQFF. The CDR3 DNA reads TGTGCCAGCAGCTTAGCCCCCCGGGGGTACAATGAGCAGTTCTTC.

The CDR3 nucleotides read TGTGCCAGTAGTATAGGCCAGGGGCTTGAAGCTTTCTTT. Translation gives CASSIGQGLEAFF. The rearrangement joins TRBV19 to TRBJ1-1; D might be TRBD1 (6 bases). V was shortened by 1 base and J by 7 bases, with 10 bases between the two germline ends. Germline-derived CDR1 and CDR2 are LNHDA and SQIVND (reference sequence). This CDR3 has 13 residues.

The rearrangement uses TRBV4-2 and TRBJ1-5, with 7 nucleotides matching TRBD1. Germline V gene data show CDR1 as LGHNA and CDR2 as YNFKEQ. The CDR3 covers 15 residues. V gave up 2 bases and J gave up 4 bases; unmatched junction bases: 5. The CDR3 sequence: CASSQYQGENQPQHF. The CDR3, as DNA: TGTGCCAGCAGCCAATATCAGGGGGAAAATCAGCCCCAGCATTTT.

V and J are TRBV20-1 and TRBJ1-2, with D tentatively TRBD1 (6 bases). The CDR3 is made up of 12 amino acids. Germline CDR1 DFQATT, CDR2 SNEGSKA (reference sequence). The V gene lost 6 bases and the J gene lost 8 bases, with 16 bases spanning the gap. The CDR3 spells CSASQGIYGYTF. CDR3 coding DNA: TGCAGTGCGAGTCAGGGGATCTACGGCTACACCTTC.

J is TRBJ2-3 and V is TRBV5-1; D gene ambiguous. Germline V gene sequence: CDR1 SGHRS, CDR2 YFSETQ. The CDR3 is 15 residues long. V was trimmed by 4 bases and J by 1 base, leaving 13 bases between them. The CDR3 nucleotides read TGCGCCAGCAGCCCGGCCTCTCGGGGCACAGATACGCAGTATTTT. Amino acid sequence: CASSPASRGTDTQYF.